The rows below give T cell receptor beta chains drawn from one sample of a study of blood T cell repertoires in COVID-19. Produced via immunoSEQ multiplex PCR; TCRdb's table is partial and in-frame only. The sample contains about 160,000 clones, approximately 82% of which appear only once. Sequencing input: peripheral blood. The receptors stem from a woman in her thirties or forties with COVID-19, enrolled during active disease. Both conserved end residues are part of each CDR3.

j_call | v_call | cdr3_aa
TRBJ1-1 | TRBV7-9 | CASSLAGHLNTEAFF
TRBJ2-1 | TRBV27 | CASRRGVNSYNEQFF
TRBJ1-4 | TRBV25-1 | CASSESIWGNEKLFF
TRBJ1-2 | TRBV5-4 | CASSSGQLYGYTF
TRBJ1-1 | TRBV7-8 | CASSLVRTGKNTEAFF
TRBJ1-1 | TRBV5-1 | CASSPTGGSEAFF
TRBJ1-1 | TRBV5-6 | CASSLVSWTEAFF
TRBJ2-3 | TRBV28 | CASSFGQGRTDTQYF
TRBJ1-2 | TRBV4-1 | CASSLDRQYGYTF
TRBJ2-1 | TRBV20-1 | CSASHPTYNEQFF
TRBJ1-1 | TRBV18 | CASALQGQGLMNTEAFF
TRBJ1-1 | TRBV6-5 | CASKDQDFPTEAFF
TRBJ1-2 | TRBV24-1 | CATHQSDYGYTF
TRBJ2-1 | TRBV9 | CASSLTSGTNNEQFF
TRBJ1-2 | TRBV10-3 | CAISDRAPSLYGYTF
TRBJ2-3 | TRBV5-6 | CASSFGWAGASRSHTQYF
TRBJ1-1 | TRBV30 | CAWTSDSAEAFF
TRBJ2-2 | TRBV7-2 | CASSTGQGNTGELFF
TRBJ1-6 | TRBV5-6 | CASHGRGKGNSPLHF
TRBJ2-1 | TRBV6-5 | CASSPRGARDNEQFF
TRBJ1-2 | TRBV20-1 | CSASQGVDGYTF
TRBJ1-1 | TRBV4-1 | CASRTGFRGEAFF
TRBJ2-1 | TRBV11-2 | CASSFDRANEQFF
TRBJ2-1 | TRBV13 | CASTVTTSGDNEQFF
TRBJ2-7 | TRBV5-1 | CASSLLDTYEQYF
TRBJ2-5 | TRBV9 | CASSVAGTGGWEETQYF
TRBJ2-3 | TRBV29-1 | CSTTGGGGTGSSTDTQYF
TRBJ2-3 | TRBV6-5 | CASRDSGTDTQYF
TRBJ2-6 | TRBV29-1 | CSAWTGSSPGANVLTF
TRBJ1-6 | TRBV3-1/TRBV3-2 | CASSQGGGIRSPLHF
TRBJ1-1 | TRBV27 | CASSSDRKYRNTEAFF
TRBJ2-7 | TRBV24-1 | CATRLYEQYF
TRBJ1-3 | TRBV5-1 | CASSLGPRGVGNTIYF
TRBJ1-2 | TRBV25-1 | CASSPRDFYGYTF
TRBJ1-1 | TRBV10-2 | CASAAGNTEAFF
TRBJ1-1 | TRBV19 | CASRRQGIGLKAEAFF
TRBJ2-2 | TRBV5-4 | CASHFGGGPGELFF
TRBJ1-2 | TRBV27 | CASRRDRANYGYTF
TRBJ2-7 | TRBV5-1 | CASSHGTAYEQYF
TRBJ2-7 | TRBV18 | CASSPRTGAADEQYF
TRBJ1-1 | TRBV30 | CAWSTGNAEAFF
TRBJ1-2 | TRBV12-3/TRBV12-4 | CASTPTGEYGYTF
TRBJ1-6 | TRBV28 | CASIGILGSPLHF